Sequencing of this T cell receptor beta chain was carried out in a study of identical twins. This clonotype has a single count. TCRdb fed the 5' RACE reads into MiXCR, producing one record per CDR3 protein. Of around 500,000 distinct CDR3 sequences in the sample, over 12% are singletons; the top ten hold about 0.54%. Per germline, CDR1 MNHNS and CDR2 SASEGT. CDR3 length: 16 residues. V lost 6 bases and J lost 6; bases outside the gene matches: 11. These data were likewise used in another study, on yellow fever vaccine responses in identical twins.

The V call is TRBV6-1, the J call TRBJ2-2, with 9 bases lining up with TRBD2. Sequencing used CD4+ T cells sorted from blood. The receptor was isolated from a woman under 30 in good health. Written as DNA, the CDR3 is TGTGCCAGCAGCAAGCCGGGACTAGCAGGTGCCGGGGAGCTGTTTTTT. This codes for CASSKPGLAGAGELFF.